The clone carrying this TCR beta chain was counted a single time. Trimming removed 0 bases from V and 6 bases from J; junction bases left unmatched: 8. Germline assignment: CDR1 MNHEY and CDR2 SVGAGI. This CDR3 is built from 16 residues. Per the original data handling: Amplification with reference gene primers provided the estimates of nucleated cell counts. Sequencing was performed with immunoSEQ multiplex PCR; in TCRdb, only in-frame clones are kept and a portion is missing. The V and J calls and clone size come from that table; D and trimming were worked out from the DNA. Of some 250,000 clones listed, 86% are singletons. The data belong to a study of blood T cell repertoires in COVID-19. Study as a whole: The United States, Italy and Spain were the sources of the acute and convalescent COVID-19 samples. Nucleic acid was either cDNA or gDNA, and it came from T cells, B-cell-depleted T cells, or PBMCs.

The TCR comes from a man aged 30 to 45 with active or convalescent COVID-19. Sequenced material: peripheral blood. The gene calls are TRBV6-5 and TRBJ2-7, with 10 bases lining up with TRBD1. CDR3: CASSYSFLRTGGEQYF. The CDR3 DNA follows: TGTGCCAGCAGTTACTCCTTTCTCCGGACAGGGGGCGAGCAGTACTTC.